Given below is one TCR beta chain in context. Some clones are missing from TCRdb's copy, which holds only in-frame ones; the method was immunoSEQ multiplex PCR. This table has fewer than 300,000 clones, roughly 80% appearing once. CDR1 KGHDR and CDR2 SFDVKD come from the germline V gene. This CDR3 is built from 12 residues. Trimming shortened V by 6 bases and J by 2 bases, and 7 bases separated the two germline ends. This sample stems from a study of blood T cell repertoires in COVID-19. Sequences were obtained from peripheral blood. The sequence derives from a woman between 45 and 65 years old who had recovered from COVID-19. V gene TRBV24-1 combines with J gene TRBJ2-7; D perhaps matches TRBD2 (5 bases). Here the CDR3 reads CATSRDAYEQYF. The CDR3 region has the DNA TGTGCCACCAGTCGGGATGCCTACGAGCAGTACTTC.